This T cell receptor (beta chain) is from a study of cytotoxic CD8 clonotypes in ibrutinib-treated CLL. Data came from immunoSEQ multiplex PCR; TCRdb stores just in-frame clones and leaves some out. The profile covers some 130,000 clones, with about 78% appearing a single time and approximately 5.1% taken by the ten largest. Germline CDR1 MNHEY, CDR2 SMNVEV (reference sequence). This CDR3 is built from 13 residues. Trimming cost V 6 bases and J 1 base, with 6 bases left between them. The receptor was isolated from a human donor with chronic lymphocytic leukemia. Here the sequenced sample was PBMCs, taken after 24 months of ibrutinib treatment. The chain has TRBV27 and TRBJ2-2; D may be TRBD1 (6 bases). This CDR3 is CASRGQNTGELFF. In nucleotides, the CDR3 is TGTGCCAGCAGGGGACAGAACACCGGGGAGCTGTTTTTT.